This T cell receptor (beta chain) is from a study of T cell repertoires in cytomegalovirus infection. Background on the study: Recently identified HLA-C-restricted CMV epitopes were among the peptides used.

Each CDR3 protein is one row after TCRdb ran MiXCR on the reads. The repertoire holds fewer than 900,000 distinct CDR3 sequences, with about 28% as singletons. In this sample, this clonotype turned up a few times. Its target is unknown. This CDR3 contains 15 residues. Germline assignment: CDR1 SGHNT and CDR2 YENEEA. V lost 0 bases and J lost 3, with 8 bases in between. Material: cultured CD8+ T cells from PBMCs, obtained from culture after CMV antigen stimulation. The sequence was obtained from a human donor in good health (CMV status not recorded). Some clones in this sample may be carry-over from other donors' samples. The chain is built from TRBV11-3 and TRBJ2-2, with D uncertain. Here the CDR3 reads CASSLDSEDTGELFF. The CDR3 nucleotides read TGTGCCAGCAGCTTAGATAGTGAGGACACCGGGGAGCTGTTTTTT.